This T cell receptor beta chain was sequenced during a study of T cell repertoires in cytomegalovirus infection. Whole-study context: Public TCR beta signatures provided an indication of both CMV infection and a matching HLA type. Overall study findings and caveats: HLA-C-restricted, CMV-specific TCR beta clonotypes were dominant ex vivo. Based on cumulative public TCR beta family frequency, carriers of CMV plus the relevant HLA were identified.

MiXCR, run by TCRdb on the reads, gives a single entry per CDR3 protein. Of about 740,000 distinct CDR3 sequences in the sample, about a third are singletons; the top ten hold 2.5% to 3.5%. This clonotype was seen a few times. What it binds is unknown. V lost 6 bases, J lost 0 bases, and 6 bases lay in between. CDR1 is MDHEN, CDR2 SYDVKM, per germline. The CDR3 has 13 residues. The receptor was isolated from a human donor in good health (CMV status not recorded). Some clones in this sample may be carry-over from other donors' samples. The chain couples TRBV28 to TRBJ1-5, with D unresolved. Sequencing input: PBMCs. The CDR3 reads CASRVNSNQPQHF. The CDR3 nucleotides are TGTGCCAGCAGGGTCAATAGCAATCAGCCCCAGCATTTT.